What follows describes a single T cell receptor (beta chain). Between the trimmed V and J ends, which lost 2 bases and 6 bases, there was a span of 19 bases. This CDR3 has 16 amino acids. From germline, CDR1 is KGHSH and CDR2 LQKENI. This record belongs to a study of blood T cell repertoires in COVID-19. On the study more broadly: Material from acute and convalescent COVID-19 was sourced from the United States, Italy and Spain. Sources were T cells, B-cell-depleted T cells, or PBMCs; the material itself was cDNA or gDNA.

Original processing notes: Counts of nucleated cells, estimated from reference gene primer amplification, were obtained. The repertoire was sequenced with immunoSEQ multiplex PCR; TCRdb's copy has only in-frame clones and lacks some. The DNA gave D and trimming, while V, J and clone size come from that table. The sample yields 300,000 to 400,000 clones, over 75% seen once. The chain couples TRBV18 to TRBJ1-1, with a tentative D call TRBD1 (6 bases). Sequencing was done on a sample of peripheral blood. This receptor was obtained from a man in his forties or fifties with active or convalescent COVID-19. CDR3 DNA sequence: TGTGCCAGCTCACCAATGCGGGCGGGGGGCCGCGCTGAAGCTTTCTTT. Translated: CASSPMRAGGRAEAFF. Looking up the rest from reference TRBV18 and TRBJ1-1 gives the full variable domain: NAGVMQNPRHLVRRRGQEARLRCSPMKGHSHVYWYRQLPEEGLKFMVYLQKENIIDESGMPKERFSAEFPKEGPSILRIQQVVRGDSAAYFCASSPMRAGGRAEAFFGQGTRLTVV.